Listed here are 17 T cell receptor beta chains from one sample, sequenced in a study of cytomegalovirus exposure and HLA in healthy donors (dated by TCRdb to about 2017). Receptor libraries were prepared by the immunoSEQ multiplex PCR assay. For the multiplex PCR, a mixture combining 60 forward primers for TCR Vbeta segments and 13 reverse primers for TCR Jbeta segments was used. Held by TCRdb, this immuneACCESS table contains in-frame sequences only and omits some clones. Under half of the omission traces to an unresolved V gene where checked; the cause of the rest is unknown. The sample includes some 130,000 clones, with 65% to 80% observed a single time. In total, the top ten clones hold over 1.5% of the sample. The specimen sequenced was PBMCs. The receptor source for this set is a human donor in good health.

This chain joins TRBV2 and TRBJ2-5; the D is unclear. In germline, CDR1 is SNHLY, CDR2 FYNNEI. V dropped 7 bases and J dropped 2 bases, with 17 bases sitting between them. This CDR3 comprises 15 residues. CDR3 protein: CASTRSSQTQETQYF. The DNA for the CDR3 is TGTGCCAGCACTCGAAGCTCCCAGACTCAAGAGACCCAGTACTTC.

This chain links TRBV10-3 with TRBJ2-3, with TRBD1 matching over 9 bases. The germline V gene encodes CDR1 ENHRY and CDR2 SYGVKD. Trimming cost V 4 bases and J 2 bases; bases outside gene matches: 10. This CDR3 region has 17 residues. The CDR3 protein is CAISGTGTGTTTDTQYF. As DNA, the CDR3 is TGTGCCATCAGTGGAACCGGGACAGGGACCACCACAGATACGCAGTATTTT.

The CDR3 here is CASSSGRQAVRGDTQYF. CDR3 nucleotide sequence: TGTGCCAGCAGCTCGGGGAGACAGGCGGTGCGGGGGGATACGCAGTATTTT. The J gene is TRBJ2-3, the V gene TRBV7-9; tentatively, D is TRBD2 (7 bases). Germline V lookup: CDR1 SEHNR, CDR2 FQNEAQ (reference sequence). V was trimmed by 4 bases and J by 6 bases, leaving 23 bases between them. This CDR3 has 17 amino acids.

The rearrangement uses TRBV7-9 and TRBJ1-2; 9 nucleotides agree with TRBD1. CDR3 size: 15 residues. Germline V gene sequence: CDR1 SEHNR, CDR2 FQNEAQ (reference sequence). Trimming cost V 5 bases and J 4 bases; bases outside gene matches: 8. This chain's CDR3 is CASSPRDRGIYGYTF. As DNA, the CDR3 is TGTGCCAGCAGCCCCCGCGACAGGGGGATCTATGGCTACACCTTC.

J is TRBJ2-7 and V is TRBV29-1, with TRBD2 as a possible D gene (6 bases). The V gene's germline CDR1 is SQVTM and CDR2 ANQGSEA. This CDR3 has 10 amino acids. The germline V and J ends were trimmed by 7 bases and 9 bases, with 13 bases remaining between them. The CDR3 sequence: CSALMGGQYF. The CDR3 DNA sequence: TGCAGCGCCCTTATGGGGGGGCAGTACTTC.

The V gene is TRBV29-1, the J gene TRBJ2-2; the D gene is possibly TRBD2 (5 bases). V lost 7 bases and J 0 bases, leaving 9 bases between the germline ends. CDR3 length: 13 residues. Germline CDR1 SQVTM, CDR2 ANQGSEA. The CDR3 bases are TGCAGCGCCGGGGTTACGAACACCGGGGAGCTGTTTTTT. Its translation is CSAGVTNTGELFF.

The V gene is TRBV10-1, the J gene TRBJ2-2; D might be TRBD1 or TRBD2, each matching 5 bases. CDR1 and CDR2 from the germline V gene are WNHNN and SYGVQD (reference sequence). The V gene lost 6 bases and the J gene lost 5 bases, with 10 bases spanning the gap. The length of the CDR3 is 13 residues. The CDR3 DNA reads TGCGCCAGCAGCGAGGGGAGTACCGGGGAGCTGTTTTTT. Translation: CASSEGSTGELFF.

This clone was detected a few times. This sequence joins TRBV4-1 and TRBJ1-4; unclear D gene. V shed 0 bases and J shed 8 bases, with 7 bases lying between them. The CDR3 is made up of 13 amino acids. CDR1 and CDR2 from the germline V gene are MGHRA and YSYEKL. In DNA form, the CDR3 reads TGCGCCAGCAGCCAAGATCTGGCAGAAAAACTGTTTTTT. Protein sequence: CASSQDLAEKLFF.

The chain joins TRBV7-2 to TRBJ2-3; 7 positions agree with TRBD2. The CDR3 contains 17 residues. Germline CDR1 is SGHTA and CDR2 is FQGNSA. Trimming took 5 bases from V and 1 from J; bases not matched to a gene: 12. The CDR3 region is CASSLGQAGVGTDTQYF. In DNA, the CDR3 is TGTGCCAGCAGCCTCGGGCAGGCGGGAGTGGGCACAGATACGCAGTATTTT. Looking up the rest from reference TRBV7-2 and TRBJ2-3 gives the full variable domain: GAGVSQSPSNKVTEKGKDVELRCDPISGHTALYWYRQSLGQGLEFLIYFQGNSAPDKSGLPSDRFSAERTGGSVSTLTIQRTQQEDSAVYLCASSLGQAGVGTDTQYFGPGTRLTVL.

The CDR3 here is CASSSDRLNEKLFF. For the CDR3, the DNA is TGTGCCAGCAGCTCGGACAGGTTAAATGAAAAACTGTTTTTT. The V gene is TRBV5-8, the J gene TRBJ1-4; 7 nucleotides line up with TRBD1. V shed 3 bases, J shed 5 bases, and the junction held 4 bases outside the gene matches. Germline loops: CDR1 SGHTS, CDR2 YDEGEE. The CDR3 has 14 residues.

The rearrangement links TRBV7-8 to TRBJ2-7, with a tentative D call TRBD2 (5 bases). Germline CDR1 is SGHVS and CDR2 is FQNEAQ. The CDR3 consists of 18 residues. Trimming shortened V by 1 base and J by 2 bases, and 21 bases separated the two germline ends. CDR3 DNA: TGTGCCAGCAGCTTAGTTGCGTCGACCTCCCACGGGGCCTACGAGCAGTACTTC. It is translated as CASSLVASTSHGAYEQYF.

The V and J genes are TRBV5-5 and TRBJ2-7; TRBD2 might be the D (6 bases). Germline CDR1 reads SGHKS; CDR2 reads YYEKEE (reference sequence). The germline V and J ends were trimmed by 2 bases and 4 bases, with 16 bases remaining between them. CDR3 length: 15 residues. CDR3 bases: TGTGCCAGCAGCTTAGGTGGCACTAGCAGTTACGAGCAGTACTTC. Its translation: CASSLGGTSSYEQYF.

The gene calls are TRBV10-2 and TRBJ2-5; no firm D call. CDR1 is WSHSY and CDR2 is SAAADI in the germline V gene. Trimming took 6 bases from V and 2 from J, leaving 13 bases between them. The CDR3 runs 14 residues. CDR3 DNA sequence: TGCGCCAGCAGACGACGACTGGAGCAAGAGACCCAGTACTTC. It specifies CASRRRLEQETQYF.

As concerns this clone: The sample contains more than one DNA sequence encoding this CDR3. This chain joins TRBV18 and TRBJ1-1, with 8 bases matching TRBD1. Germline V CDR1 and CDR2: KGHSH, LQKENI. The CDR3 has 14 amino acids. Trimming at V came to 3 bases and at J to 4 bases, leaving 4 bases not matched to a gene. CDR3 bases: TGTGCCAGCTCACCCGGACAGGGCGGCACTGAAGCTTTCTTT. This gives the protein CASSPGQGGTEAFF.

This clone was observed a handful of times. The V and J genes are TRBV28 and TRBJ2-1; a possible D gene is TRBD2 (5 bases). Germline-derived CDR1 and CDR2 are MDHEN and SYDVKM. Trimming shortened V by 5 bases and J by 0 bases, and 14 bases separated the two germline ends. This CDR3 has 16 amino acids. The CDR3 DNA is TGTGCCAGCAGTCTGATACTAGGGCTCTCCTACAATGAGCAGTTCTTC. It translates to CASSLILGLSYNEQFF.

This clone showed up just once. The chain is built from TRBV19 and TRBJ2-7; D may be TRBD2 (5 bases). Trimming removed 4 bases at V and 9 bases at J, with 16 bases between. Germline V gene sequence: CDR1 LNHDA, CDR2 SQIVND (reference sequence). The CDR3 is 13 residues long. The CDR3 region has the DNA TGTGCCAGTAGTACTTCGGGAAGGACGGCGCAGTACTTC. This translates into CASSTSGRTAQYF.

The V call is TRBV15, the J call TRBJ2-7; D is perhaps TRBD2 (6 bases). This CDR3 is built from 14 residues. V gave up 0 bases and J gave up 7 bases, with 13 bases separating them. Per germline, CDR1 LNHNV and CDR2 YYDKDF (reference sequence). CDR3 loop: CATSRDRRASEQYF. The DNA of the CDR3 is TGTGCCACCAGCAGAGATCGGAGGGCTAGTGAGCAGTACTTC.